The 25 T cell receptor beta chains reported below all come from one sample, sequenced in a study of T cell clonality in common variable immunodeficiency. The data were produced by immunoSEQ multiplex PCR, yet TCRdb's version contains in-frame clones alone and is incomplete. The sample yields fewer than 65,000 clones, without any singletons. Sequencing was done on a sample of peripheral blood mononuclear cells. These receptors were taken from a person between 18 and 75 years old in good health.

This clone has at least ten counts. Germline is not matched at one junction end, which may reflect a read error. Read sequence stops 3 residues before the CDR3 end, and the germline J gene provides the missing end. The chain joins TRBV5-4 to TRBJ1-4; D is perhaps TRBD1 (6 bases). This CDR3 is 15 amino acids long. Germline V gene data show CDR1 as SGHNT and CDR2 as YYREEE (reference sequence). CDR3 DNA (partial): TGTGCCAGCAGTTTGGGTGGGGGCACTAATGAAAAA. This sequence encodes CASSLGGGTNEK. The CDR3 as a whole reads CASSLGGGTNEKLFF.

This clone was seen at least ten times. The read gets to within 3 residues of the CDR3 end, and the germline J gene fills in the rest. The V gene is TRBV6-4, the J gene TRBJ2-2; D not certain. V gave up 2 bases and J gave up 4 bases, with 8 bases separating them. The CDR3 covers 14 residues. Per the germline V gene, CDR1 is MRHNA and CDR2 is SNTAGT. The covered CDR3 bases are TGTGCCAGCAGTGACAGCGAGTCCACCGGGGAG. Amino acid sequence: CASSDSESTGE. The full CDR3 protein reads CASSDSESTGELFF.

This clone was recorded at least ten times. The CDR3 end is not reached by the read, which stops 3 residues before it; the germline J gene fills it in. The rearrangement joins TRBV19 to TRBJ1-1; TRBD1 is a possible D gene (5 bases). Per the germline V gene, CDR1 is LNHDA and CDR2 is SQIVND (reference sequence). V lost 8 bases, J lost 1 base, and 14 bases lay in between. This CDR3 has 14 amino acids. The sequenced part of the CDR3 DNA is TGTGCCAGTCGGGCAGGGAGACAGAACACTGAA. This translates into CASRAGRQNTE. The CDR3, in full, reads CASRAGRQNTEAFF.

This clone was found many times. The read gets to within 3 residues of the CDR3 end, and the germline J gene fills in the rest. The gene calls are TRBV20-1 and TRBJ2-7; 7 bases line up with TRBD1. After removal of 2 bases from V and 6 bases from J, the junction contained 4 bases not matched to a gene. Per the germline V gene, CDR1 is DFQATT and CDR2 is SNEGSKA (reference sequence). This CDR3 has 12 amino acids. The CDR3 DNA, read in part, is TGCAGTGCTAGACGTTCAGGGGGCGAG. This codes for CSARRSGGE. In full, the CDR3 is CSARRSGGEQYF.

This clone was counted only a few times. The read comes to an end 3 residues before the CDR3 does, leaving the germline J gene to fill in the end. V gene TRBV6-1 combines with J gene TRBJ1-1, with TRBD1 matching over 9 bases. The CDR3 consists of 15 residues. Trimming took 4 bases from V and 3 from J; bases not matched to a gene: 6. The germline CDR1 and CDR2 sequences are MNHNS and SASEGT. CDR3 sequence: CASSVDRGGDTEAFF. Partial CDR3 DNA: TGTGCCAGCAGTGTCGACAGGGGGGGAGACACTGAA.

This clone was observed at least ten times. The read stops 3 residues short of the end of the CDR3; the missing end is completed from the germline J gene. V and J are TRBV6-1 and TRBJ1-1; D gene unclear. Germline CDR1 is MNHNS and CDR2 is SASEGT. CDR3 length: 14 residues. V shed 0 bases and J shed 1 base, with 6 bases lying between them. CDR3: CASSEARGNTEAFF. The sequenced CDR3 bases are TGTGCCAGCAGTGAAGCCCGCGGGAACACTGAA.

This clone was seen more than once but under ten times. A read error is possible here, since a much larger clone lies one base away. The read ends 3 residues before the CDR3 terminus; that terminus is restored from the germline J gene. The genes are TRBV6-2 or TRBV6-3 and TRBJ2-3; perhaps TRBD1 as D (5 bases). This CDR3 region has 14 residues. The germline V gene encodes CDR1 MNHEY and CDR2 SVGEGT. CDR3 DNA, as far as it was read: TGTGCCAGCAGTCCGCCGGCTGGGGCGCAGCCG. It specifies CASSPPAGAQP. The complete CDR3 protein is CASSPPAGAQPQYF.

Concerning this clone: The observed sequence ends 3 residues before the CDR3 terminus, with the missing tail filled in from the germline J gene. V is TRBV7-2 and J is TRBJ2-3, with 9 bases aligning to TRBD1. The CDR3 loop spans 14 amino acids. Germline CDR1 SGHTA, CDR2 FQGNSA. Incomplete CDR3 DNA: TGTGCCAGCAGCTCAGGGACAGGGAATCAGCCG. Protein sequence: CASSSGTGNQP. The full CDR3 protein is CASSSGTGNQPQYF. Full variable domain (remainder filled in from reference TRBV7-2 and TRBJ2-3): GAGVSQSPSNKVTEKGKDVELRCDPISGHTALYWYRQSLGQGLEFLIYFQGNSAPDKSGLPSDRFSAERTGGSVSTLTIQRTQQEDSAVYLCASSSGTGNQPQYFGPGTRLTVL.

This clone has only a few counts. The CDR3 end falls 3 residues outside the read, so it is completed with the germline J gene. The V and J genes are TRBV19 and TRBJ1-2, with 8 positions matching TRBD1. The germline gives CDR1 LNHDA, CDR2 SQIVND (reference sequence). The CDR3 has 14 amino acids. The covered CDR3 bases are TGTGCCAGTTTTGACAGGGGTAGCACAGATACC. Translated, it gives CASFDRGSTDT. The full CDR3 sequence reads CASFDRGSTDTYTF.

This clone was detected many times. Read data end 3 residues before the CDR3 end; the end is taken from the germline J gene. The chain has TRBV5-1 and TRBJ2-7, with 7 positions matching TRBD2. V was pared by 4 bases and J by 2 bases, with 12 bases of the junction left unmatched. Germline-derived CDR1 and CDR2 are SGHRS and YFSETQ. The CDR3 spans 16 residues. The CDR3 bases that were read are TGCGCCAGCAGCCCGGGAGATAGCGGGTCCACCTACGAG. This codes for CASSPGDSGSTYE. The full CDR3 is CASSPGDSGSTYEQYF.

Remarks on this clone: The read ends 3 residues shy of where the CDR3 ends; the end is completed using the germline J gene. The V gene is TRBV2, the J gene TRBJ2-7; 12 bases line up with TRBD2. The CDR3 is 16 residues long. Germline CDR1 is SNHLY and CDR2 is FYNNEI. With 5 bases clipped from V and 0 bases from J, the junction kept 5 bases outside the gene matches. The CDR3 DNA, read in part, is TGTGCCAGCAGTCTTACTAGCGGGAGGACCTCCTACGAG. Protein: CASSLTSGRTSYE. The whole CDR3 sequence reads CASSLTSGRTSYEQYF.

This clone was found a few times. The read falls 3 residues short of the CDR3 end, and the missing part is taken from the germline J gene. J is TRBJ2-3 and V is TRBV7-9, with D maybe TRBD1 (6 bases). Between the trimmed V and J ends, which lost 1 base and 2 bases, there was a span of 10 bases. There are 15 residues in the CDR3. Germline V gene lookup returns CDR1 SEHNR and CDR2 FQNEAQ (reference sequence). The sequenced part of the CDR3 DNA is TGTGCCAGCAGCTTAGGGCAGGGGCTCACAGATACG. Translating it yields CASSLGQGLTDT. From start to end, the CDR3 is CASSLGQGLTDTQYF.

This clone was seen many times. The missing CDR3 end, 3 residues past where the read stops, is filled in from the germline J gene. V is TRBV5-1 and J is TRBJ2-3, with TRBD2 matching 16 bases. Germline lookup yields CDR1 SGHRS and CDR2 YFSETQ. This CDR3 is 17 amino acids long. The CDR3 DNA, read in part, is TGCGCCAGCAGGACCGGGACTAGCGGGAGGGTTGGAGAGACG. Its protein is CASRTGTSGRVGET. The CDR3 as a whole reads CASRTGTSGRVGETQYF.

As regards this clone: An end of the junction differs from the germline gene, which may be a read error. The DNA ends 3 residues before the CDR3 does, and the rest of the CDR3 is filled in from the germline J gene. Other DNA sequences from this sample encode an identical CDR3 as well. The chain carries TRBV19 and TRBJ1-3; D perhaps matches TRBD1 (6 bases). Germline values: CDR1 LNHDA, CDR2 SQIVND (reference sequence). CDR3 size: 17 residues. The CDR3 bases that were read are TGTGCCAGTAGTGCCACAGGGAAGGTTGAATCTGGAAACACG. Its protein product is CASSATGKVESGNT. The full CDR3 reads CASSATGKVESGNTIYF.

This clone was seen many times. The DNA ends 3 residues before the CDR3 does, and the rest of the CDR3 is filled in from the germline J gene. The genes are TRBV19 and TRBJ2-3, with TRBD2 matching 12 bases. CDR1 and CDR2 from the germline V gene are LNHDA and SQIVND (reference sequence). This CDR3 has 14 amino acids. CDR3 amino acids: CASSFSSGRETQYF. CDR3 bases read: TGTGCCAGTAGTTTCTCTAGCGGGAGGGAGACG.

This clone was seen a few times. Read coverage stops 3 residues before the CDR3 terminus; the germline J gene supplies the remainder. The V and J genes are TRBV5-1 and TRBJ2-1; 8 bases fit TRBD2. The CDR3 length is 14 residues. V gave up 0 bases and J gave up 8 bases; unmatched junction bases: 4. Germline values: CDR1 SGHRS, CDR2 YFSETQ. CDR3 protein: CASSLGLGGDEQFF. The part of the CDR3 DNA that was read is TGCGCCAGCAGCTTGGGGCTCGGGGGGGATGAG.

In its sample, this clone was seen many times. Read data end 3 residues before the CDR3 end; the end is taken from the germline J gene. The J gene is TRBJ2-1, the V gene TRBV5-1; D perhaps matches TRBD1 (5 bases). The ends were cut back, 4 bases at V and 7 bases at J, with 24 bases in the middle. The CDR3 covers 17 residues. Germline CDR1 and CDR2: SGHRS and YFSETQ. The part of the CDR3 DNA that was read is TGCGCCAGCAGCCCCCAATTTTGGGGCGGTACGGGTAATGAG. As protein: CASSPQFWGGTGNE. The whole CDR3 reads CASSPQFWGGTGNEQFF. Variable domain in full (rest from reference TRBV5-1 and TRBJ2-1): KAGVTQTPRYLIKTRGQQVTLSCSPISGHRSVSWYQQTPGQGLQFLFEYFSETQRNKGNFPGRFSGRQFSNSRSEMNVSTLELGDSALYLCASSPQFWGGTGNEQFFGPGTRLTVL.

This clone was seen many times. The CDR3 end is not reached by the read, which stops 3 residues before it; the germline J gene fills it in. The chain is built from TRBV20-1 and TRBJ1-2; 7 bases line up with TRBD1. The V gene's germline CDR1 is DFQATT and CDR2 SNEGSKA (reference sequence). V shed 6 bases, J shed 7 bases, and the junction held 11 bases outside the gene matches. The CDR3 has 13 amino acids. The CDR3 loop is CSAAGTASTGYTF. The CDR3 bases that were read are TGCAGTGCAGCCGGGACAGCAAGTACTGGC.

This clone has ten or more counts. CDR3 DNA, as far as it was read: TGCAGTGCTAGAGATCTGGGGGGTTTAGGAGCTAACTATGGC. It yields the protein CSARDLGGLGANYG. In full, the CDR3 is CSARDLGGLGANYGYTF. The chain has TRBV20-1 and TRBJ1-2, with a possible D match to TRBD1 (5 bases). The read stops 3 residues short of the end of the CDR3; the missing end is completed from the germline J gene. Deletions cut 0 bases from V and 0 bases from J, with 17 bases between. Per germline, CDR1 DFQATT and CDR2 SNEGSKA (reference sequence). This CDR3 has 17 residues.

The sample holds many counts of this clone. The CDR3 goes on 3 residues after the read ends, and that part is filled in from the germline J gene. V and J are TRBV6-2 or TRBV6-3 and TRBJ1-2; D is perhaps TRBD1 (5 bases). Germline CDR1 MNHEY, CDR2 SVGEGT. CDR3 length: 14 residues. The sequenced part of the CDR3 DNA is TGTGCCAGCAGTTACTTCGGGACTCTCGCGGGC. Amino acid sequence: CASSYFGTLAG. The full CDR3 protein is CASSYFGTLAGYTF.

This clone showed up many times. The read finishes 3 residues shy of the CDR3 end, and the germline J gene is used to complete it. The gene calls are TRBV10-1 and TRBJ2-1; D is possibly TRBD2 (5 bases). Trimming took 0 bases from V and 7 from J, leaving 16 bases between them. The CDR3 length is 16 residues. Germline CDR1 reads WNHNN; CDR2 reads SYGVQD (reference sequence). CDR3 sequence: CASSESRVGPSNEQFF. CDR3 bases read: TGCGCCAGCAGTGAGTCGAGGGTCGGTCCCTCGAATGAG.

In this sample, this clone turned up a few times. The sequenced fragment ends 3 residues before the CDR3 boundary, so the rest is inferred from the germline J gene. This chain joins TRBV6-1 and TRBJ1-5, with a possible D match to TRBD1 (6 bases). Trimming removed 4 bases from V and 0 bases from J, with 10 bases in between. There are 15 residues in the CDR3. CDR1 and CDR2 (germline): MNHNS, SASEGT. Partial CDR3 DNA: TGTGCCAGCAGTGCGGGGACACATAGCAATCAGCCC. Amino acids: CASSAGTHSNQP. The full-length CDR3 reads as CASSAGTHSNQPQHF.

This clone was seen ten or more times. The sequenced part of the CDR3 DNA is TGTGCCAGCAGCTTAGAGGGTGCAACTAATGAAAAA. As protein: CASSLEGATNEK. The whole CDR3 protein reads CASSLEGATNEKLFF. This chain uses TRBV7-9 with TRBJ1-4; D remains ambiguous. From the germline J gene comes the end of the CDR3, since the read stops 3 residues before it. This CDR3 has 15 residues. CDR1 and CDR2 (germline): SEHNR, FQNEAQ (reference sequence). V was cut by 1 base and J by 0 bases, with 6 bases left in between. Full variable domain (outside the CDR3, taken from reference TRBV7-9 and TRBJ1-4): DTGVSQNPRHKITKRGQNVTFRCDPISEHNRLYWYRQTLGQGPEFLTYFQNEAQLEKSRLLSDRFSAERPKGSFSTLEIQRTEQGDSAMYLCASSLEGATNEKLFFGSGTQLSVL.

This clone was picked up many times. The DNA ends 3 residues before the CDR3 does, and the rest of the CDR3 is filled in from the germline J gene. The chain is built from TRBV5-1 and TRBJ1-2; D gene unclear. In germline, CDR1 is SGHRS, CDR2 YFSETQ. The CDR3 consists of 15 residues. Trimming took off 0 bases at V and 0 bases at J, with 9 bases between the two ends. The part of the CDR3 DNA that was read is TGCGCCAGCAGCTTGGGACTGCCAGCTAACTATGGC. Translation: CASSLGLPANYG. In full, the CDR3 reads CASSLGLPANYGYTF.

This clone came up many times. The covered CDR3 bases are TGTGCCAGCAGCCAAGGGGAGTACAGAGGGGCAGGAAAA. It encodes CASSQGEYRGAGK. The complete CDR3 sequence is CASSQGEYRGAGKLFF. This chain uses TRBV7-8 with TRBJ1-4; D is perhaps TRBD1 (5 bases). The read comes to an end 3 residues before the CDR3 does, leaving the germline J gene to fill in the end. Germline CDR1 reads SGHVS; CDR2 reads FQNEAQ. V was trimmed by 5 bases and J by 10 bases, leaving 23 bases between them. The CDR3 spans 16 residues.